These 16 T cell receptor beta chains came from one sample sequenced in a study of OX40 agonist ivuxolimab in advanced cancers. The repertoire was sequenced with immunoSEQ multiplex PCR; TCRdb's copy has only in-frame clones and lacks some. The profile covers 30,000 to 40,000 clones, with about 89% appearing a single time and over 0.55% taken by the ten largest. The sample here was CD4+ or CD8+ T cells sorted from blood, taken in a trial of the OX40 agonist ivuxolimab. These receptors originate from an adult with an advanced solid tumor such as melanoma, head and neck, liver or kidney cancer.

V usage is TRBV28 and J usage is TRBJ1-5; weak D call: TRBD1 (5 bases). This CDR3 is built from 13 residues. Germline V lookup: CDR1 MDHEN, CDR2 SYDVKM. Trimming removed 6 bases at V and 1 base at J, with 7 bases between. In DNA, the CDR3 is TGTGCCAGCAGATGGACAAGCAATCAGCCCCAGCATTTT. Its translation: CASRWTSNQPQHF.

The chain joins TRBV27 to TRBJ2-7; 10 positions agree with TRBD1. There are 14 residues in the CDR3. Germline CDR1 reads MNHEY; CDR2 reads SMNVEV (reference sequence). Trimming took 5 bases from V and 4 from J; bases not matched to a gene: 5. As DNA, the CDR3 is TGTGCCAGCAGTCCCCGGACAGGGGGGTACGAGCAGTACTTC. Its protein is CASSPRTGGYEQYF.

The CDR3 reads CASSKPTFAEAFF. CDR3 DNA sequence: TGTGCCAGCAGCAAGCCAACATTCGCTGAAGCTTTCTTT. V is TRBV21-1 and J is TRBJ1-1; the table's D call, TRBD1, was not checked against the DNA. TRBV21-1 counts as a pseudogene. The CDR3 sequence is 13 residues long.

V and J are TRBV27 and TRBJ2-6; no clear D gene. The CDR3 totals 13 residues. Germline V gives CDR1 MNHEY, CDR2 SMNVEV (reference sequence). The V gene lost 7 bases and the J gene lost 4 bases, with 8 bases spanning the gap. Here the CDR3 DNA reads TGTGCCAGCAAATCACAGGGGGCCAACGTCCTGACTTTC. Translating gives CASKSQGANVLTF.

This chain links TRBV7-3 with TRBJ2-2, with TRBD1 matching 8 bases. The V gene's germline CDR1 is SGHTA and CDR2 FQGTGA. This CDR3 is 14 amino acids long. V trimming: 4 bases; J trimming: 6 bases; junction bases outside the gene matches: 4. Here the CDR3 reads CASSSTGDAGELFF. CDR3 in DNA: TGTGCCAGCAGCTCGACAGGGGACGCCGGGGAGCTGTTTTTT.

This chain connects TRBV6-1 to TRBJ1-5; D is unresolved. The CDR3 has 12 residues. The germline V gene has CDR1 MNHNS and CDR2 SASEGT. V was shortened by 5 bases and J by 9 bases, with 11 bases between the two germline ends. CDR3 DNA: TGTGCCAGCAGTCCAAGGAAGCGGCCCCAGCATTTT. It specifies CASSPRKRPQHF.

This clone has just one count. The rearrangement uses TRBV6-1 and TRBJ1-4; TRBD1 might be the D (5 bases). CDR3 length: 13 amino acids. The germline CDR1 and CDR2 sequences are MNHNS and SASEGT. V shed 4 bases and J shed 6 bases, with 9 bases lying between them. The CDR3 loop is CASSVGGDEKLFF. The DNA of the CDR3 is TGTGCCAGCAGTGTTGGGGGGGATGAAAAACTGTTTTTT.

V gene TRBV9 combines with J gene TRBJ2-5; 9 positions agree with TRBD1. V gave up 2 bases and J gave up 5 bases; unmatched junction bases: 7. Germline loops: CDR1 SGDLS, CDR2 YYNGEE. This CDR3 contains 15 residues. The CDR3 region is CASSVSGQGEETQYF. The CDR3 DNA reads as TGTGCCAGCAGCGTTTCGGGACAGGGTGAGGAGACCCAGTACTTC. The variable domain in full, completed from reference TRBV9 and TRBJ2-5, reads DSGVTQTPKHLITATGQRVTLRCSPRSGDLSVYWYQQSLDQGLQFLIQYYNGEERAKGNILERFSAQQFPDLHSELNLSSLELGDSALYFCASSVSGQGEETQYFGPGTRLLVL.

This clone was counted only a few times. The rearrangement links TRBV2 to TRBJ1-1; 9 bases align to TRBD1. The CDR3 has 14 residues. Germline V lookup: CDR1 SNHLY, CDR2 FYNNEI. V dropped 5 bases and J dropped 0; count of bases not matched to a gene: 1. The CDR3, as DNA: TGTGCCAGCAGTACAGGGGGCTTGAACACTGAAGCTTTCTTT. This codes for CASSTGGLNTEAFF.

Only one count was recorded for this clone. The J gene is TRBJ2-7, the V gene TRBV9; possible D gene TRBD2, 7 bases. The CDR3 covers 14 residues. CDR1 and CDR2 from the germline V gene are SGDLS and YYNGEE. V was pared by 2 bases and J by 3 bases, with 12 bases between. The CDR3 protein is CASSVGGTNYEQYF. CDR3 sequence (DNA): TGTGCCAGCAGCGTGGGGGGGACAAACTACGAGCAGTACTTC.

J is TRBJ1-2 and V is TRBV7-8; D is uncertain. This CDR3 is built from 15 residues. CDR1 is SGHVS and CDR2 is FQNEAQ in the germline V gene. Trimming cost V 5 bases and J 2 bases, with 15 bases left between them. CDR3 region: CASSNTLVSNYGYTF. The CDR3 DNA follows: TGTGCCAGCAGCAACACCCTAGTAAGCAACTATGGCTACACCTTC.

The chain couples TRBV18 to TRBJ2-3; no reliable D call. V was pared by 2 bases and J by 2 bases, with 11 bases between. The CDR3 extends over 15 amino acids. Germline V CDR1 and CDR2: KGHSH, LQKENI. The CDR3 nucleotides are TGTGCCAGCTCACCAACCCCCTGGAACACAGATACGCAGTATTTT. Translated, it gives CASSPTPWNTDTQYF.

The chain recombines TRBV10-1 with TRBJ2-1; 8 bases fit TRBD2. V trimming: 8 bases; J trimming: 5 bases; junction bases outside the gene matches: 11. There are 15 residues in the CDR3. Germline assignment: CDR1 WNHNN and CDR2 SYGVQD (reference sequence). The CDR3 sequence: CASAGGGAGDNEQFF. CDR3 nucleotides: TGCGCCAGCGCGGGGGGAGGGGCCGGAGACAATGAGCAGTTCTTC.

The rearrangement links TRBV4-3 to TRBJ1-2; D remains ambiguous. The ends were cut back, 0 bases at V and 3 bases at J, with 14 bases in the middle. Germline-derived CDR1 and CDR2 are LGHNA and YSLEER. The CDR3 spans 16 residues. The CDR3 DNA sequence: TGCGCCAGCAGCCAAGAGAAGTACGGAGGATACTATGGCTACACCTTC. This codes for CASSQEKYGGYYGYTF.

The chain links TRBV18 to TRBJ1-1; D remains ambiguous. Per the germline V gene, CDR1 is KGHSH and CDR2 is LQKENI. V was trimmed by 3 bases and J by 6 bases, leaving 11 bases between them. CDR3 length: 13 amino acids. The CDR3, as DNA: TGTGCCAGCTCACCCCCTGGTCGGTCTGAAGCTTTCTTT. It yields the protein CASSPPGRSEAFF.

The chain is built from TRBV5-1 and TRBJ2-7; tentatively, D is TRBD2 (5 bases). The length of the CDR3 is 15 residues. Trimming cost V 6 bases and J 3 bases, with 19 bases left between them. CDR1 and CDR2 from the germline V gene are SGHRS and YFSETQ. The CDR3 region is CASTLAGHTGYEQYF. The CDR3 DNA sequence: TGCGCCAGCACCCTAGCCGGGCACACCGGCTACGAGCAGTACTTC.